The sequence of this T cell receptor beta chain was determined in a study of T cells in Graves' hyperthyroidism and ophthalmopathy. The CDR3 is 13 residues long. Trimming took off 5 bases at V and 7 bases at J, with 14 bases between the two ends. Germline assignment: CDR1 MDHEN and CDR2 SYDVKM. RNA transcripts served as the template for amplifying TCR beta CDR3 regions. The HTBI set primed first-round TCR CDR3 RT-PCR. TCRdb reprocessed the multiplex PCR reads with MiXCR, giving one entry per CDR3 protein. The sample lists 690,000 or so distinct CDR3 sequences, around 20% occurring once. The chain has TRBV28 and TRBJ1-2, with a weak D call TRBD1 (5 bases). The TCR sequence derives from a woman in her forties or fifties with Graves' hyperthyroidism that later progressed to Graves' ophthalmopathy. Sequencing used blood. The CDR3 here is CASSITGLGGYTF. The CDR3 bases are TGTGCCAGCAGTATAACAGGTCTAGGTGGCTACACCTTC.